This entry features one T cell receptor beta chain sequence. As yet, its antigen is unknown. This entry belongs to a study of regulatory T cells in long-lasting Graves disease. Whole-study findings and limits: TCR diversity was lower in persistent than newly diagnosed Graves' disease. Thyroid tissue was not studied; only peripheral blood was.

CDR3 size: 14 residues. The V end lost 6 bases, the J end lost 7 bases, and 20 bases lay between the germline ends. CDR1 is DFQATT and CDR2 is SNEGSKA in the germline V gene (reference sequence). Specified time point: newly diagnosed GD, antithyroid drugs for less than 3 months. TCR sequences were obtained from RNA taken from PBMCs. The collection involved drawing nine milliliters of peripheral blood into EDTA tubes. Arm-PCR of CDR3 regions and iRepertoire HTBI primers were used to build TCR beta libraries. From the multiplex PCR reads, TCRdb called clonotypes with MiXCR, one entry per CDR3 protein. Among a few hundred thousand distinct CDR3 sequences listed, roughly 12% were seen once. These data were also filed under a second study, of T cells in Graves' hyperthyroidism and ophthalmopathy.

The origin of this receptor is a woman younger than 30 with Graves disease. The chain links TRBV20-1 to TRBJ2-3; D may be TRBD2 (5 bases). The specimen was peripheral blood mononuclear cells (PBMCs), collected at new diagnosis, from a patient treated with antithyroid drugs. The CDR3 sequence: CSASAPSGLNTQYF. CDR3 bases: TGCAGTGCCTCGGCCCCGAGCGGCTTAAATACGCAGTATTTT.